The 25 T cell receptor beta chains reported below all come from one sample, sequenced in a study of Graves' ophthalmopathy and Graves' hyperthyroidism. Amplification from RNA transcripts yielded the TCR beta CDR3 regions. An initial RT-PCR round employing HTBI primers preceded a second-round multiplex PCR. A single record per CDR3 protein comes from TCRdb applying MiXCR to the multiplex PCR reads. The sample records about 160,000 distinct CDR3 sequences, about two fifths being singletons. Sequencing input: peripheral blood. These receptors were obtained from a man between 25 and 39 years old with Graves' ophthalmopathy.

The sample holds many counts of this clonotype. The chain employs TRBV11-3 and TRBJ2-5; TRBD2 matches at 8 bases. Germline V gene data show CDR1 as SGHNT and CDR2 as YENEEA. V shed 4 bases and J 2 bases; nucleotides not matched to a gene: 9. The CDR3 contains 16 residues. The CDR3, as DNA: TGTGCCAGCAGCTCTACTTTAGCGGGATCGCAAGAGACCCAGTACTTC. Translated, it gives CASSSTLAGSQETQYF.

This clonotype has ten or more counts. V is TRBV28 and J is TRBJ1-2, with 8 bases identical to TRBD1. The trim removed 4 bases at V and 7 bases at J, leaving 8 bases unmatched. The germline gives CDR1 MDHEN, CDR2 SYDVKM. The CDR3 is 14 amino acids. The CDR3 spells CASSWFQGAGGYTF. The CDR3 DNA follows: TGTGCCAGCAGTTGGTTCCAGGGGGCTGGTGGCTACACCTTC.

This clonotype has at least ten counts. The rearrangement links TRBV6-5 to TRBJ1-5, with 9 bases matching TRBD1. Germline V gene sequence: CDR1 MNHEY, CDR2 SVGAGI. The ends lost 5 bases at V and 3 bases at J; junction bases unmatched: 8. CDR3 length: 16 residues. The CDR3 spells CASSNLDRGANQPQHF. DNA of the CDR3: TGTGCCAGCAGTAACCTGGACAGGGGAGCCAATCAGCCCCAGCATTTT.

This clonotype came up many times. V is TRBV11-2 and J is TRBJ1-1; no firm D call. V was clipped by 3 bases and J by 4 bases, with 9 bases between them. Germline V gene data show CDR1 as SGHAT and CDR2 as FQNNGV. This CDR3 has 13 amino acids. For the CDR3, the DNA is TGTGCCAGCAGCTTTTCTACGGGCACTGAAGCTTTCTTT. Protein product: CASSFSTGTEAFF.

This clonotype came up many times. The CDR3 nucleotides are TGTGCCAGCAGGACTAGCGGGAGCCCCTACGAGCAGTACTTC. It specifies CASRTSGSPYEQYF. The chain has TRBV25-1 and TRBJ2-7, with 12 positions matching TRBD2. CDR3 length: 14 amino acids. CDR1 is MGHDK and CDR2 is SYGVNS in the germline V gene. The junction had 2 bases not matched to a gene; V was cut back by 6 bases and J by 2 bases.

This clonotype was counted between two and nine times. The chain joins TRBV28 to TRBJ1-5; no clear D gene. Germline-derived CDR1 and CDR2 are MDHEN and SYDVKM. The CDR3 loop spans 15 amino acids. Trimming took off 5 bases at V and 1 base at J, with 12 bases between the two ends. CDR3 nucleotides: TGTGCCAGCAGTATAGGACCGGCGAGCAATCAGCCCCAGCATTTT. Protein product: CASSIGPASNQPQHF. Drawing the rest from reference TRBV28 and TRBJ1-5, the complete variable domain is DVKVTQSSRYLVKRTGEKVFLECVQDMDHENMFWYRQDPGLGLRLIYFSYDVKMKEKGDIPEGYSVSREKKERFSLILESASTNQTSMYLCASSIGPASNQPQHFGDGTRLSIL.

This clonotype came up many times. The V gene is TRBV7-8, the J gene TRBJ1-2; D may be TRBD1 (5 bases). Germline CDR1 is SGHVS and CDR2 is FQNEAQ. The CDR3 covers 17 residues. Trimming removed 5 bases at V and 4 bases at J, with 23 bases between. CDR3 sequence (DNA): TGTGCCAGCAGCCAGGACGGCGTAACAGGAACTAGCTATGGCTACACCTTC. Translating it yields CASSQDGVTGTSYGYTF.

This clonotype was counted at least ten times. The rearrangement uses TRBV28 and TRBJ2-7; D call uncertain. The CDR3 has 13 residues. From germline, CDR1 is MDHEN and CDR2 SYDVKM. Trimming pared 3 bases from V and 6 bases from J, leaving 12 bases between. The CDR3 bases are TGTGCCAGCAGTTTGTCTACCGCAGCCGAGCAGTACTTC. Amino acids: CASSLSTAAEQYF.

This chain connects TRBV12-3 or TRBV12-4 to TRBJ2-2, with TRBD2 matching 9 bases. The trim removed 1 base at V and 5 bases at J, leaving 2 bases unmatched. This CDR3 is built from 15 residues. For the CDR3, the DNA is TGTGCCAGCAGTTTAGTGGCGGGAGGGACCGGGGAGCTGTTTTTT. It yields the protein CASSLVAGGTGELFF.

This clonotype showed up many times. V gene TRBV27 combines with J gene TRBJ1-5, with a possible D match to TRBD1 (6 bases). V lost 1 base and J lost 8, with 9 bases in between. Germline CDR1 MNHEY, CDR2 SMNVEV (reference sequence). This CDR3 is built from 13 residues. The CDR3 DNA is TGTGCCAGCAGTTTATTCGGGGGCGAGCCCCAGCATTTT. Protein product: CASSLFGGEPQHF.

The sample holds one count of this clonotype. The J gene is TRBJ1-6, the V gene TRBV6-1; D is possibly TRBD1 (6 bases). This CDR3 is 15 amino acids long. V lost 5 bases to trimming and J lost 8 bases, with 16 bases between them. Germline CDR1 and CDR2: MNHNS and SASEGT. The CDR3 loop is CASSKKGEMDSPLHF. The CDR3 DNA reads as TGTGCCAGCAGTAAAAAGGGGGAGATGGATTCACCCCTCCACTTT.

This clonotype showed up many times. V and J are TRBV10-3 and TRBJ2-7; D gene unclear. CDR1 and CDR2 from the germline V gene are ENHRY and SYGVKD. The length of the CDR3 is 13 residues. Trimming stripped 6 bases from V and 4 bases from J, with 13 bases between. Here the CDR3 reads CAIRDLDPYEQYF. The CDR3 DNA follows: TGTGCCATCAGGGATCTGGACCCTTACGAGCAGTACTTC.

The chain is built from TRBV25-1 and TRBJ1-1, with unresolved D. The germline V and J ends were trimmed by 3 bases and 0 bases, with 14 bases remaining between them. Germline V CDR1 and CDR2: MGHDK, SYGVNS. This CDR3 region has 16 residues. The chain's CDR3 is CASSERSSGMNTEAFF. The CDR3 bases are TGTGCCAGCAGTGAGAGGTCCTCGGGGATGAACACTGAAGCTTTCTTT.

This clonotype was seen repeatedly, ten times or more. This chain uses TRBV30 with TRBJ2-3; 7 bases match TRBD1. V was clipped by 0 bases and J by 3 bases; unmatched bases: 6. The CDR3 totals 15 residues. Germline lookup yields CDR1 GTSNPN and CDR2 SVGIG (reference sequence). In nucleotides, the CDR3 is TGTGCCTGGAGTGTACGAGGGGGCGCGACAGATACGCAGTATTTT. Translation: CAWSVRGGATDTQYF.

Many counts were recorded for this clonotype. This chain joins TRBV7-2 and TRBJ2-4, with D unclear. V was cut by 3 bases and J by 2 bases, with 5 bases left in between. This CDR3 is built from 13 residues. CDR1 is SGHTA and CDR2 is FQGNSA in the germline V gene. CDR3 in DNA: TGTGCCAGCAGCTTTGGGTCCAAAAACATTCAGTACTTC. This codes for CASSFGSKNIQYF.

The gene calls are TRBV7-4 and TRBJ1-1; 7 bases align to TRBD1. Trimming took 3 bases from V and 4 from J; bases not matched to a gene: 11. From germline, CDR1 is SGHVT and CDR2 SQSDAQ. The CDR3 runs 16 residues. The CDR3 loop reads CASSFRGTEGTTEAFF. The CDR3 DNA reads TGTGCCAGCAGCTTCAGAGGGACAGAAGGTACCACTGAAGCTTTCTTT.

This clonotype was seen many times. The chain employs TRBV28 and TRBJ1-6; 8 bases match TRBD1. Trimming removed 7 bases from V and 7 bases from J; junction bases left unmatched: 6. CDR1 MDHEN and CDR2 SYDVKM come from the germline V gene. The CDR3 loop spans 14 amino acids. Written as DNA, the CDR3 is TGTGCCAGCACGAGCAGGGGGCGAAATTCACCCCTCCACTTT. This encodes CASTSRGRNSPLHF.

The chain uses TRBV10-2 and TRBJ1-1; weak D call: TRBD1 (6 bases). The CDR3 runs to 13 residues. The V and J ends lost 5 bases and 4 bases respectively, with 11 bases between them. The germline gives CDR1 WSHSY, CDR2 SAAADI. The CDR3 DNA sequence: TGCGCCAGCAGTTTAGGGGGGACCACTGAAGCTTTCTTT. It encodes CASSLGGTTEAFF.

In this sample, this clonotype turned up many times. The chain employs TRBV18 and TRBJ2-7; D possibly matches TRBD1 or TRBD2 (5 bases each). The germline V gene has CDR1 KGHSH and CDR2 LQKENI. CDR3 length: 14 amino acids. Trimming removed 3 bases from V and 3 bases from J, with 12 bases in between. CDR3 coding DNA: TGTGCCAGCTCACCCCGAGGTGGGGGCTACGAGCAGTACTTC. Translating it yields CASSPRGGGYEQYF.

This clonotype showed up many times. The chain uses TRBV29-1 and TRBJ1-2; maybe TRBD1 (5 bases). The CDR3 totals 14 residues. Germline CDR1 reads SQVTM; CDR2 reads ANQGSEA. Deletions cut 6 bases from V and 5 bases from J, with 19 bases between. CDR3 amino acids: CSVLKGAADYGYTF. The CDR3 DNA sequence: TGCAGCGTCCTCAAAGGGGCCGCAGATTATGGCTACACCTTC.

This clonotype was observed at least ten times. V usage is TRBV7-2 and J usage is TRBJ2-7, with D unresolved. This CDR3 has 13 residues. Germline V gives CDR1 SGHTA, CDR2 FQGNSA. V gave up 3 bases and J gave up 1 base, with 7 bases separating them. CDR3 amino acids: CASSFDPSYEQYF. For the CDR3, the DNA is TGTGCCAGCAGCTTCGACCCTTCCTACGAGCAGTACTTC.

There are many counts of this clonotype. This chain links TRBV12-3 or TRBV12-4 with TRBJ1-2; D may be TRBD1 (5 bases). This CDR3 is 15 amino acids long. Trimming stripped 1 base from V and 3 bases from J, with 12 bases between. The CDR3 coding sequence is TGTGCCAGCAGTTTAGATTGGGGCTCTCACTATGGCTACACCTTC. Translating it yields CASSLDWGSHYGYTF.

This clonotype was found many times. This chain's CDR3 is CAWSLKDNSPLHF. DNA of the CDR3: TGTGCCTGGAGCCTAAAGGATAATTCACCCCTCCACTTT. The chain couples TRBV30 to TRBJ1-6; D is undetermined. The CDR3 spans 13 residues. The V gene lost 3 bases and the J gene lost 5 bases, with 8 bases spanning the gap. Germline V gives CDR1 GTSNPN, CDR2 SVGIG (reference sequence).

The chain has TRBV12-3 or TRBV12-4 and TRBJ2-7; TRBD2 is a possible D gene (6 bases). The CDR3 extends over 14 amino acids. V shed 4 bases and J shed 0 bases, with 10 bases lying between them. CDR3 coding DNA: TGTGCCAGCAGTTCTGGGGGGAGCTCCTACGAGCAGTACTTC. Translation gives CASSSGGSSYEQYF.

This clonotype appeared many times. The CDR3 region has the DNA TGTGCCAGCAGTCTTACGTCCCGGACCATATATTTT. This encodes CASSLTSRTIYF. The genes are TRBV2 and TRBJ1-3; D remains ambiguous. The CDR3 runs 12 residues. Germline CDR1 and CDR2: SNHLY and FYNNEI. With 5 bases removed from V and 10 bases from J, the gap between germline ends came to 12 bases.